The 30 T cell receptor beta chains below all came from one sample that was sequenced in a study of T cells in Graves' hyperthyroidism and ophthalmopathy. The TCR beta CDR3 regions underwent amplification using RNA transcripts as the source. Carried out on the TCR CDR3, a first-round RT-PCR used the HTBI primer set. TCRdb redid the calling of the multiplex PCR reads with MiXCR, one entry per CDR3 protein. The data hold hundreds of thousands of distinct CDR3 sequences, with 30% to 40% observed a single time. The sequenced material came from blood. All receptors come from a woman aged 40 to 50 with Graves' hyperthyroidism.

This clonotype was recorded only once. The chain couples TRBV24-1 to TRBJ2-4, with 8 positions matching TRBD1. J was trimmed by 5 bases and V by 10 bases; bases with no gene match: 0. Germline values: CDR1 KGHDR, CDR2 SFDVKD. This CDR3 contains 11 residues. This CDR3 reads CATGQENIQYF. The CDR3 DNA reads TGTGCCACGGGACAGGAAAACATTCAGTACTTC.

The chain combines TRBV24-1 with TRBJ1-6; maybe TRBD1 (5 bases). Trimming left V 5 bases short and J 9 bases short, with 16 bases between. The CDR3 has 15 amino acids. CDR1 and CDR2 (germline): KGHDR, SFDVKD. The CDR3 sequence: CATSGPDSKGSPLHF. CDR3 sequence (DNA): TGTGCCACCAGTGGCCCCGACAGCAAGGGTTCACCCCTCCACTTT.

This clonotype occurred a few times. The gene calls are TRBV27 and TRBJ1-1; D ambiguous. CDR3 length equals 14 residues. Germline V CDR1 and CDR2: MNHEY, SMNVEV (reference sequence). Trimming cost V 2 bases and J 4 bases, with 11 bases left between them. CDR3 sequence: CASSLIGRSTEAFF. CDR3 DNA sequence: TGTGCCAGCAGTTTAATCGGTCGCTCCACTGAAGCTTTCTTT.

This clonotype was seen ten or more times. V is TRBV6-6 and J is TRBJ1-5; D gene uncertain. This CDR3 is built from 15 residues. Germline assignment: CDR1 MNHNY and CDR2 SVGAGI (reference sequence). V was cut by 2 bases and J by 4 bases, with 12 bases left in between. The CDR3 sequence: CASSYGPGRNQPQHF. Written as DNA, the CDR3 is TGTGCCAGCAGTTACGGTCCTGGGCGGAATCAGCCCCAGCATTTT.

This clonotype showed up just a few times. V and J are TRBV2 and TRBJ2-5, with D uncertain. The CDR3 is 11 amino acids. Germline CDR1 is SNHLY and CDR2 is FYNNEI. The chain's CDR3 is CASESWETQYF. CDR3 DNA sequence: TGTGCTAGTGAGAGTTGGGAGACCCAGTACTTC.

V and J are TRBV9 and TRBJ1-1, with TRBD1 as a possible D gene (5 bases). In germline, CDR1 is SGDLS, CDR2 YYNGEE. Trimming pared 0 bases from V and 0 bases from J, leaving 12 bases between. The CDR3 extends over 16 amino acids. For the CDR3, the DNA is TGTGCCAGCAGCGTAGGCGGGGGTTGGATGAACACTGAAGCTTTCTTT. It encodes CASSVGGGWMNTEAFF.

This clonotype was found a few times. The rearrangement joins TRBV20-1 to TRBJ2-2; D is perhaps TRBD1 or TRBD2 (5 bases each). Trimming took off 7 bases at V and 4 bases at J, with 13 bases between the two ends. The germline V gene encodes CDR1 DFQATT and CDR2 SNEGSKA (reference sequence). The CDR3 has 13 residues. In nucleotides, the CDR3 is TGCAGTGTCACGGGAAGGGGCACCGGGGAGCTGTTTTTT. Translating gives CSVTGRGTGELFF.

The chain employs TRBV2 and TRBJ1-6, with 8 bases identical to TRBD1. Trimming cost V 7 bases and J 8 bases; bases outside gene matches: 7. CDR3 length equals 14 residues. Per the germline V gene, CDR1 is SNHLY and CDR2 is FYNNEI. CDR3 loop: CASTRQGWDSPLHF. DNA of the CDR3: TGTGCCAGCACAAGACAGGGGTGGGATTCACCCCTCCACTTT.

This clonotype was detected only once. The chain couples TRBV10-3 to TRBJ2-5; perhaps TRBD2 as D (5 bases). Germline loops: CDR1 ENHRY, CDR2 SYGVKD. The CDR3 is 13 residues long. Trimming shortened V by 4 bases and J by 7 bases, and 13 bases separated the two germline ends. In DNA form, the CDR3 reads TGTGCCATCAGTGGAGGACTGGAGACGACCCAGTACTTC. It yields the protein CAISGGLETTQYF.

V and J are TRBV12-3 or TRBV12-4 and TRBJ2-5; 8 bases match TRBD1. CDR3 size: 15 residues. The V and J ends lost 6 bases and 6 bases, in that order; junction bases with no gene match: 12. This chain's CDR3 is CASRESGGASQTQYF. The CDR3 DNA reads TGTGCCAGCAGGGAGTCAGGGGGCGCTTCGCAGACCCAGTACTTC.

This clonotype was counted between two and nine times. The rearrangement links TRBV20-1 to TRBJ1-1; D call uncertain. The germline V and J ends were trimmed by 0 bases and 8 bases, with 16 bases remaining between them. This CDR3 has 14 residues. The germline CDR1 and CDR2 sequences are DFQATT and SNEGSKA (reference sequence). The CDR3 DNA reads as TGCAGTGCTAGAGATCAGCAGGATTTGAGGGAAGCTTTCTTT. Encoded protein: CSARDQQDLREAFF.

This clonotype was detected many times. The CDR3, as DNA: TGCGCCAGGTTGGGGGACAGGGATCATGAAAAACTGTTTTTT. Translated: CARLGDRDHEKLFF. The V gene is TRBV10-2, the J gene TRBJ1-4; 9 bases match TRBD1. Trimming removed 9 bases from V and 6 bases from J; junction bases left unmatched: 8. This CDR3 contains 14 residues. Germline V CDR1 and CDR2: WSHSY, SAAADI.

The gene calls are TRBV3-1 and TRBJ1-1, with 7 positions matching TRBD1. The CDR3 length is 16 residues. V gave up 4 bases and J gave up 5 bases; unmatched junction bases: 13. Germline CDR1 is LGHDT and CDR2 is YNNKEL (reference sequence). The CDR3 loop reads CASSPFFFDRVTEAFF. CDR3 in DNA: TGTGCCAGCAGCCCCTTTTTCTTCGACAGGGTTACTGAAGCTTTCTTT.

The genes are TRBV5-1 and TRBJ1-6; D not resolved. The CDR3 runs 16 residues. Germline V gives CDR1 SGHRS, CDR2 YFSETQ. V was pared by 6 bases and J by 7 bases, with 20 bases between. The CDR3 region is CASKFAIGTGNSPLHF. The CDR3 bases are TGCGCCAGCAAGTTTGCTATTGGCACGGGGAATTCACCCCTCCACTTT.

This clonotype was counted between two and nine times. The V and J genes are TRBV6-5 and TRBJ2-7; 7 nucleotides line up with TRBD1. Germline CDR1 MNHEY, CDR2 SVGAGI. The CDR3 spans 14 residues. V was pared by 2 bases and J by 7 bases, with 8 bases of the junction left unmatched. As DNA, the CDR3 is TGTGCCAGCAGTTACCTAGGACAGGCGTGGGAGCAGTACTTC. Translated: CASSYLGQAWEQYF.

This clonotype was counted ten times or more. The chain combines TRBV2 with TRBJ1-1, with 7 bases lining up with TRBD1. The CDR3 is 13 amino acids. Trimming cost V 7 bases and J 2 bases; bases outside gene matches: 4. Germline V CDR1 and CDR2: SNHLY, FYNNEI. The CDR3 reads CASKGQSNTEAFF. The CDR3 nucleotides read TGTGCCAGCAAGGGACAGAGCAACACTGAAGCTTTCTTT.

Worth noting for this clonotype: A much larger clone differs from this one at a single base, so this may be a read error. This chain links TRBV24-1 with TRBJ2-7; possible D gene TRBD2, 6 bases. CDR3 length equals 15 residues. Germline assignment: CDR1 KGHDR and CDR2 SFDVKD. V was pared by 11 bases and J by 3 bases, with 22 bases between. CDR3 coding DNA: TGTGCCAGCGGGGAACCAGGGTGGATGGACTACGAGCAGTACTTC. Amino acids: CASGEPGWMDYEQYF.

The chain employs TRBV7-9 and TRBJ2-7; the match to TRBD1 covers 10 bases. Trimming at V came to 5 bases and at J to 4 bases, leaving 8 bases not matched to a gene. The CDR3 is made up of 15 amino acids. Germline V gene data show CDR1 as SEHNR and CDR2 as FQNEAQ (reference sequence). This chain's CDR3 is CASSPTGTGEYEQYF. DNA of the CDR3: TGTGCCAGCAGCCCAACCGGGACAGGGGAATACGAGCAGTACTTC.

About this clonotype: Relative to the germline gene, one junction end is altered; a read error may explain this. J is TRBJ1-1 and V is TRBV7-9; D gene unclear. Germline loops: CDR1 SEHNR, CDR2 FQNEAQ (reference sequence). This CDR3 region has 14 residues. CDR3 nucleotide sequence: TGTGGCAGCAGCTTAGTACAGTTGAACACTGAGGCTTTCTTT. Protein sequence: CGSSLVQLNTEAFF.

V is TRBV20-1 and J is TRBJ2-3; 9 nucleotides align to TRBD2. The CDR3 contains 18 residues. Germline CDR1 is DFQATT and CDR2 is SNEGSKA (reference sequence). J was trimmed by 2 bases and V by 0 bases; bases with no gene match: 12. CDR3 loop: CSARDMGLARGSTDTQYF. CDR3 in DNA: TGCAGTGCTAGAGATATGGGACTAGCCCGAGGGTCCACAGATACGCAGTATTTT.

As regards this clonotype: A much larger clone sits a single nucleotide away, making a read error possible. DNA for the CDR3: TGTGCCAGCTCCGCCCGGGACAGGGCCACCTACGAGCAGTACTTC. It codes for CASSARDRATYEQYF. The chain links TRBV12-3 or TRBV12-4 to TRBJ2-7; 9 bases are shared with TRBD1. There are 15 residues in the CDR3. Trimming took 8 bases from V and 2 from J; bases not matched to a gene: 10.

V is TRBV7-2 and J is TRBJ2-5; 15 nucleotides align to TRBD2. Germline assignment: CDR1 SGHTA and CDR2 FQGNSA. The junction had 7 bases not matched to a gene; V was cut back by 5 bases and J by 3 bases. CDR3 length: 17 amino acids. Written as DNA, the CDR3 is TGTGCCAGCAGCCGGGGGACTAGCGGGGGGCCAAAAGAGACCCAGTACTTC. Translating it yields CASSRGTSGGPKETQYF.

This clonotype was counted many times. This sequence joins TRBV5-5 and TRBJ2-7, with 7 bases that match TRBD1. Losses at the gene ends were 0 bases for V and 3 bases for J; bases not matched to a gene: 3. The CDR3 has 14 amino acids. Germline V gene data show CDR1 as SGHKS and CDR2 as YYEKEE (reference sequence). CDR3 loop: CASSLEQGLYEQYF. CDR3 DNA sequence: TGTGCCAGCAGCTTGGAACAGGGGCTCTACGAGCAGTACTTC. Full variable domain (missing parts from reference TRBV5-5 and TRBJ2-7): DAGVTQSPTHLIKTRGQQVTLRCSPISGHKSVSWYQQVLGQGPQFIFQYYEKEERGRGNFPDRFSARQFPNYSSELNVNALLLGDSALYLCASSLEQGLYEQYFGPGTRLTVT.

This chain joins TRBV7-9 and TRBJ2-5, with D tentatively TRBD1 (6 bases). The CDR3 loop spans 15 amino acids. Trimming shortened V by 2 bases and J by 3 bases, and 13 bases separated the two germline ends. Looked up from germline, CDR1 is SEHNR and CDR2 is FQNEAQ (reference sequence). CDR3 coding DNA: TGTGCCAGCAGCTTATTTCCCAGGACAGAAGAGACCCAGTACTTC. Its protein is CASSLFPRTEETQYF.

Worth noting for this clonotype: Because it lacks the conserved phenylalanine or tryptophan at the end, this CDR3 is likely a read error. No DNA is shown, since the ends of the CDR3 on it are uncertain; the CDR3 is the one TCRdb lists. V usage is TRBV11-2 and J usage is TRBJ2-5; TRBD2 was called by the table and not checked on the DNA. The CDR3 is 8 residues long, counting both termini. Germline V gene lookup returns CDR1 SGHAT and CDR2 FQNNGV. The CDR3: CASTQRTS.

This clonotype was seen ten or more times. The chain uses TRBV19 and TRBJ2-7, with D maybe TRBD1 (6 bases). V dropped 3 bases and J dropped 6 bases, with 18 bases sitting between them. The CDR3 contains 15 residues. Germline V gives CDR1 LNHDA, CDR2 SQIVND (reference sequence). DNA for the CDR3: TGTGCCAGTAGTATCCGAACAGGGACGGTCTCCGAGCAGTACTTC. Residues: CASSIRTGTVSEQYF.

The sample holds many counts of this clonotype. This chain connects TRBV7-8 to TRBJ2-7; tentatively, D is TRBD2 (5 bases). Germline assignment: CDR1 SGHVS and CDR2 FQNEAQ. V lost 0 bases and J 2 bases, leaving 14 bases between the germline ends. This CDR3 region has 16 residues. The DNA of the CDR3 is TGTGCCAGCAGCTTAGCTCGCCTCGTGGGAGCCTACGAGCAGTACTTC. It encodes CASSLARLVGAYEQYF.

The table lists this clonotype with many counts. The chain carries TRBV29-1 and TRBJ2-2, with no clear D. The germline V gene encodes CDR1 SQVTM and CDR2 ANQGSEA. Trimming shortened V by 7 bases and J by 4 bases, and 10 bases separated the two germline ends. CDR3 length: 12 amino acids. The CDR3, as DNA: TGCAGCGCGACGGCGAGCACCGGGGAGCTGTTTTTT. Protein: CSATASTGELFF.

This clonotype was detected many times. The genes are TRBV12-3 or TRBV12-4 and TRBJ1-6, with a tentative D call TRBD1 (6 bases). Deletions cut 10 bases from V and 7 bases from J, with 17 bases between. This CDR3 is built from 14 residues. CDR3 nucleotide sequence: TGTGCCATCAATGGGGGGGGGCAGAATTCACCCCTCCACTTT. Amino acids: CAINGGGQNSPLHF.

The rearrangement links TRBV7-2 to TRBJ2-5; possible D gene TRBD1, 6 bases. The closer fit of TRBJ2-1 to the DNA end suggests the J call may be wrong. Germline V gene data show CDR1 as SGHTA and CDR2 as FQGNSA. The CDR3 covers 14 residues. The CDR3, as DNA: TGTGCCAGCAGCCGTAGGGACAAAAGGGGTGAGCAGTTCTTC. As protein: CASSRRDKRGEQFF.